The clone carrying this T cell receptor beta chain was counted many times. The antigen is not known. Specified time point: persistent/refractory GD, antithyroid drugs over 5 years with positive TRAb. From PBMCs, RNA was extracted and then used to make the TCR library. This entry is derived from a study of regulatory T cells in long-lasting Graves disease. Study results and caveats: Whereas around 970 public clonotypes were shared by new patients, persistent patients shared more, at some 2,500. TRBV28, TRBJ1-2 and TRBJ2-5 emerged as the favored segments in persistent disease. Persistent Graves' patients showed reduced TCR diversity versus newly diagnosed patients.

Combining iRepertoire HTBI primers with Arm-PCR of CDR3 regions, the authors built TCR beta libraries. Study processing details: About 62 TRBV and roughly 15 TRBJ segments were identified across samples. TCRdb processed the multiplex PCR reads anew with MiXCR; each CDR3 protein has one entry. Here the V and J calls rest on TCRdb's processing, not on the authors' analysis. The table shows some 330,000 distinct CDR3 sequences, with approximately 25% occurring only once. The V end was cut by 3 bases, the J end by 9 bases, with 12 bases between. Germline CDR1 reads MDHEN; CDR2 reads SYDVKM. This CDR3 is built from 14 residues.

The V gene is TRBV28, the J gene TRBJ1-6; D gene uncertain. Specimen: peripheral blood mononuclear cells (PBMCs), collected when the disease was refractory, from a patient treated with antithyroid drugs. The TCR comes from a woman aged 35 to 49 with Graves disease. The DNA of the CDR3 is TGTGCCAGCAGTTTTGACACCCTGGGTTCACCCCTCCACTTT. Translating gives CASSFDTLGSPLHF.